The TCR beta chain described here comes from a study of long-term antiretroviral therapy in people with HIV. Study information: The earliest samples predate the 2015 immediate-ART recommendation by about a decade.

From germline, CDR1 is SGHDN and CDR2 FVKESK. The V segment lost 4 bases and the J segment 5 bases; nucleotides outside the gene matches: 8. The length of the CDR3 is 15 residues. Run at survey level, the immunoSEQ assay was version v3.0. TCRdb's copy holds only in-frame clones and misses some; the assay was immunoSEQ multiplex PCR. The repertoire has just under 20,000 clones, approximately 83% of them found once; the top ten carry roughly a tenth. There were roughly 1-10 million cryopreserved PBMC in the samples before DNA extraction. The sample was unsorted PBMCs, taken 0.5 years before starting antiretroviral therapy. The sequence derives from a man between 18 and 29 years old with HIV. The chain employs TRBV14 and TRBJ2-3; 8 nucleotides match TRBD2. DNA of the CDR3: TGTGCCAGCAGCCTTCGGCGGGGGGCGGGAGATACGCAGTATTTT. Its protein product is CASSLRRGAGDTQYF.